This passage covers 14 T cell receptor beta chains from one sample sequenced in a study of T cells in Graves' hyperthyroidism and ophthalmopathy. TCR beta CDR3 regions were amplified from RNA. The HTBI primer set was used in a first-round RT-PCR of the TCR CDR3. Via MiXCR, TCRdb re-called the multiplex PCR reads, giving one row per CDR3 protein. The data contain 400,000 to 550,000 distinct CDR3 sequences, roughly 24% of them singletons. The sequenced material came from blood. The receptors originated from a woman between 25 and 40 years old with Graves' ophthalmopathy.

The table lists this clonotype with many counts. The rearrangement links TRBV6-5 to TRBJ1-1; D gene ambiguous. The CDR3 is 14 residues long. The germline V gene has CDR1 MNHEY and CDR2 SVGAGI. The V and J ends lost 3 bases and 3 bases respectively, with 11 bases between them. In nucleotides, the CDR3 is TGTGCCAGCAGTTATATATCGAGGGACACTGAAGCTTTCTTT. Encoded protein: CASSYISRDTEAFF.

This chain uses TRBV6-1 with TRBJ2-5; TRBD2 matches 11 bases. The CDR3 contains 15 residues. The V gene end was trimmed by 8 bases and the J gene end by 1 base; junction bases not matched to a gene: 6. The germline V gene has CDR1 MNHNS and CDR2 SASEGT. The CDR3 here is CASRRLAGSQETQYF. CDR3 sequence (DNA): TGTGCCAGCCGGAGACTAGCGGGGTCCCAAGAGACCCAGTACTTC.

The chain recombines TRBV7-8 with TRBJ1-4; D gene unclear. The V and J ends lost 6 bases and 6 bases respectively, with 11 bases between them. Germline-derived CDR1 and CDR2 are SGHVS and FQNEAQ. The CDR3 is 13 residues long. The CDR3 region has the DNA TGTGCCAGCAGGGAACACCTTCATGAAAAACTGTTTTTT. This gives the protein CASREHLHEKLFF.

This clonotype was seen only a few times. The rearrangement joins TRBV18 to TRBJ1-1, with D possibly TRBD1 on 5 matching bases. Trimming pared 8 bases from V and 6 bases from J, leaving 19 bases between. The CDR3 consists of 14 residues. The germline V gene has CDR1 KGHSH and CDR2 LQKENI. CDR3 DNA sequence: TGTGCCAGCCATGGGCAGGGTATTACCGCTGAAGCTTTCTTT. This gives the protein CASHGQGITAEAFF.

This clonotype was seen at least ten times. The CDR3 spells CASSHHDTEAYEQYF. As DNA, the CDR3 is TGTGCCAGCAGCCATCATGACACGGAGGCCTACGAGCAGTACTTC. The genes are TRBV4-2 and TRBJ2-7, with D perhaps TRBD2 (5 bases). This CDR3 has 15 residues. Germline V gives CDR1 LGHNA, CDR2 YNFKEQ. V was pared by 3 bases and J by 2 bases, with 14 bases between.

This clonotype showed up many times. This sequence joins TRBV12-3 or TRBV12-4 and TRBJ1-2; 10 positions agree with TRBD1. This CDR3 comprises 17 residues. After removal of 2 bases from V and 3 bases from J, the junction contained 9 bases not matched to a gene. The CDR3 is CASSLRLSGTGDYGYTF. CDR3 bases: TGTGCCAGCAGTTTAAGATTATCTGGGACAGGGGACTATGGCTACACCTTC.

This clonotype was counted a few times. The rearrangement links TRBV2 to TRBJ1-5; no reliable D call. Germline V CDR1 and CDR2: SNHLY, FYNNEI. V was trimmed by 7 bases and J by 0 bases, leaving 7 bases between them. The CDR3 length is 13 residues. The CDR3 nucleotides are TGTGCCAGCACCATTTATAGCAATCAGCCCCAGCATTTT. Residues: CASTIYSNQPQHF.

V and J are TRBV11-2 and TRBJ2-6; D unclear. Germline V gives CDR1 SGHAT, CDR2 FQNNGV. This CDR3 comprises 14 residues. Trimming stripped 4 bases from V and 1 base from J, with 5 bases between. CDR3 protein: CASSYRSGANVLTF. DNA of the CDR3: TGTGCCAGCAGCTACCGATCTGGGGCCAACGTCCTGACTTTC.

The V gene is TRBV9, the J gene TRBJ1-2, with 9 bases fitting TRBD1. Germline assignment: CDR1 SGDLS and CDR2 YYNGEE. The CDR3 has 16 amino acids. With V trimmed by 4 bases and J by 4 bases, 11 bases remained unmatched. The CDR3 region has the DNA TGTGCCAGCAGCCGTGACCCGGGACAGGGAGGCTATGGCTACACCTTC. Encoded protein: CASSRDPGQGGYGYTF.

This clonotype showed up many times. The chain links TRBV5-1 to TRBJ1-1, with D perhaps TRBD1 (6 bases). CDR3 length: 14 amino acids. Germline V gives CDR1 SGHRS, CDR2 YFSETQ. V lost 7 bases to trimming and J lost 2 bases, with 15 bases between them. The CDR3 here is CASGDTGANTEAFF. The CDR3 DNA is TGCGCCAGCGGAGACACGGGGGCAAACACTGAAGCTTTCTTT.

The table lists this clonotype with many counts. The chain employs TRBV2 and TRBJ2-5; 7 nucleotides match TRBD2. Germline V gene data show CDR1 as SNHLY and CDR2 as FYNNEI. With 5 bases clipped from V and 5 bases from J, the junction kept 5 bases outside the gene matches. CDR3 length: 13 residues. CDR3 sequence (DNA): TGTGCCAGCAGTCCGACTAGCTGGGAGACCCAGTACTTC. It specifies CASSPTSWETQYF.

The gene calls are TRBV5-1 and TRBJ1-4; D is uncertain. The CDR3 extends over 17 amino acids. CDR1 SGHRS and CDR2 YFSETQ come from the germline V gene. The V end was cut by 1 base, the J end by 8 bases, with 21 bases between. As DNA, the CDR3 is TGCGCCAGCAGCTTGTTGTCCAGGCCCGACGGTACAGAAAAACTGTTTTTT. This codes for CASSLLSRPDGTEKLFF. The full variable domain, its missing parts supplied by reference TRBV5-1 and TRBJ1-4, is KAGVTQTPRYLIKTRGQQVTLSCSPISGHRSVSWYQQTPGQGLQFLFEYFSETQRNKGNFPGRFSGRQFSNSRSEMNVSTLELGDSALYLCASSLLSRPDGTEKLFFGSGTQLSVL.

This clonotype was found many times. The rearrangement links TRBV29-1 to TRBJ1-1; D uncertain. The CDR3 length is 12 residues. V was pared by 4 bases and J by 1 base, with 7 bases between. Per germline, CDR1 SQVTM and CDR2 ANQGSEA. The DNA for the CDR3 is TGCAGCGTTGTTGTCGAGAACACTGAAGCTTTCTTT. It codes for CSVVVENTEAFF.

The chain is built from TRBV11-2 and TRBJ1-2; D is undetermined. Looked up from germline, CDR1 is SGHAT and CDR2 is FQNNGV. The CDR3 consists of 15 residues. Trimming left V 5 bases short and J 2 bases short, with 15 bases between. CDR3 coding DNA: TGTGCCAGCAGCCCATTCCAGGCCCTGAACTATGGCTACACCTTC. The encoded protein is CASSPFQALNYGYTF. The full variable domain, with the rest looked up from reference TRBV11-2 and TRBJ1-2, is EAGVAQSPRYKIIEKRQSVAFWCNPISGHATLYWYQQILGQGPKLLIQFQNNGVVDDSQLPKDRFSAERLKGVDSTLKIQPAKLEDSAVYLCASSPFQALNYGYTFGSGTRLTVV.